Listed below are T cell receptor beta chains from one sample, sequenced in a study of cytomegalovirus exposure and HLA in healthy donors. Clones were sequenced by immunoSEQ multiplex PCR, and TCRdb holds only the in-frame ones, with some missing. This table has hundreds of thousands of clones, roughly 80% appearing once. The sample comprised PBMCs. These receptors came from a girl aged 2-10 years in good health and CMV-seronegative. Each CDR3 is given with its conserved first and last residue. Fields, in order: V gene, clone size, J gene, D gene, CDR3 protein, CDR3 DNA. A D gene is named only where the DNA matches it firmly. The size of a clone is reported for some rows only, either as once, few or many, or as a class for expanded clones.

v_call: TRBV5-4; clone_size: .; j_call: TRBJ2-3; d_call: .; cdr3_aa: CASSFRRVSTDTQYF; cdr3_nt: TGTGCCAGCAGCTTCCGGCGGGTTAGCACAGATACGCAGTATTTT
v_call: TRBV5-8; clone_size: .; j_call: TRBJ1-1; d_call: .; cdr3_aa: CASSYRPQGGFF; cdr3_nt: TGTGCCAGCAGCTATCGACCTCAAGGAGGTTTCTTT
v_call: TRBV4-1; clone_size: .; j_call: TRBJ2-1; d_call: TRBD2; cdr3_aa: CASSQIPTGLAGIPPNNEQFF; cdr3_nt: TGCGCCAGCAGCCAAATCCCTACAGGACTAGCGGGGATCCCACCTAACAATGAGCAGTTCTTC
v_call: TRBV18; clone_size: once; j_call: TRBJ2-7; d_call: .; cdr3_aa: CASSRDSSAAYEQYF; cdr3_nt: TGTGCCAGCTCACGTGACAGTTCGGCGGCCTACGAGCAGTACTTC
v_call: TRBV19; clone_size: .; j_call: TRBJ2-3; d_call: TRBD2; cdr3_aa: CASSQLAGEADTQYF; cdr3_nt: TGTGCCAGTAGTCAACTAGCGGGAGAGGCAGATACGCAGTATTTT
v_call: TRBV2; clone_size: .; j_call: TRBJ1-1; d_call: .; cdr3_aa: CASRIGSIPSETCF; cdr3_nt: TGTGCCAGCAGAATCGGGTCCATCCCAAGTGAGACGTGTTTT
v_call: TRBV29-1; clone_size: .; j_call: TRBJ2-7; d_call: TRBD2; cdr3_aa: CSAGGEVAGASYEQYF; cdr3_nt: TGCAGCGCCGGGGGGGAGGTGGCGGGAGCTAGCTACGAGCAGTACTTC
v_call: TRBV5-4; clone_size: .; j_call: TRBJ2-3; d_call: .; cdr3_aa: CASSLSTDTQYF; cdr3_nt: TGTGCCAGCAGCCTGAGCACAGATACGCAGTATTTT
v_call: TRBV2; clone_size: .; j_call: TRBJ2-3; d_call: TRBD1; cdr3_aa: CASSGPGTGDRTDTQYF; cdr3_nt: TGTGCCAGCAGTGGACCCGGGACAGGGGATCGCACAGATACGCAGTATTTT
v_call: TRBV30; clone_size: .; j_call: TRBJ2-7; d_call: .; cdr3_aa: CAWTQNYEQYF; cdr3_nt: TGTGCCTGGACCCAAAACTACGAGCAGTACTTC
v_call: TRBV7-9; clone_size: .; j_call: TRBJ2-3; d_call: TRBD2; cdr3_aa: CASSILIAGGFTDTQYF; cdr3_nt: TGTGCCAGCAGCATCCTAATAGCGGGAGGTTTTACAGATACGCAGTATTTT
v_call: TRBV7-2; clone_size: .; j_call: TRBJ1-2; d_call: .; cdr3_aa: CASSPRRPRAGYGYTF; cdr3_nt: TGTGCCAGCAGCCCTCGGCGGCCAAGGGCGGGGTATGGCTACACCTTC
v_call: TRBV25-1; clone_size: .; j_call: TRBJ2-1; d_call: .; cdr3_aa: CASSGLVSPNEQFF; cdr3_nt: TGTGCCAGCAGTGGCCTAGTCTCCCCGAATGAGCAGTTCTTC
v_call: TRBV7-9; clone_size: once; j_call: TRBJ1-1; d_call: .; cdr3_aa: CASSLEYGEAFF; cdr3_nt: TGTGCCAGCAGCTTAGAGTACGGTGAAGCTTTCTTT